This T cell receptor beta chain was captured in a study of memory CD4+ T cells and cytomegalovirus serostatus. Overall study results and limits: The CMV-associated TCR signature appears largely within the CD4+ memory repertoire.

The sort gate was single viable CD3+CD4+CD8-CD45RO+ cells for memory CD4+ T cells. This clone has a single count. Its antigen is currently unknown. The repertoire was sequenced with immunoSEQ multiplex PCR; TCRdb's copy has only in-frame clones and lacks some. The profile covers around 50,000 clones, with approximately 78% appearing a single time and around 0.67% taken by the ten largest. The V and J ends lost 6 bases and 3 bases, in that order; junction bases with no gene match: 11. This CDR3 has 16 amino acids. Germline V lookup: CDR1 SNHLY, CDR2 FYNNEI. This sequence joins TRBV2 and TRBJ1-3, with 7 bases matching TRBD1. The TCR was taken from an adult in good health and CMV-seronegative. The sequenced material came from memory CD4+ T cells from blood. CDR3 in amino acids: CASRPLRGPDGNTIYF. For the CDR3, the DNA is TGTGCCAGCAGGCCTCTTAGGGGGCCAGATGGAAACACCATATATTTT.